This TCR beta chain stems from a study of human T cells and chemical hapten exposure. The wider study: 2% DPC applied to an approximately 2 cm by approximately 2 cm arm area sensitized donors. TCR yield per sample varied, mainly due to pooled library volumes.

Documented time point: patch test 3, about 24 weeks after DPC sensitization. The treatment was: therapeutic diphenylcyclopropenone sensitization with weekly scalp DPC. This clonotype was counted a few times. Methods used by the authors: Across samples, TCR counts had a median of about 93,000 and ranged from 23,224 to 690,600. One entry per CDR3 protein, called by TCRdb with MiXCR from the RACE reads. TCRdb assigned the V and J calls; the authors' analysis was not used. The table shows 50,000 or so distinct CDR3 sequences, with 8% to 10% occurring only once. The CDR3 contains 17 residues. CDR1 SGHTA and CDR2 FQGTGA come from the germline V gene. After removal of 3 bases from V and 2 bases from J, the junction contained 7 bases not matched to a gene.

The V and J genes are TRBV7-3 and TRBJ2-2, with 9 nucleotides matching TRBD1. The material was whole blood, obtained in connection with sensitization to the hapten diphenylcyclopropenone (DPC). The TCR comes from a woman aged 40-49 years with alopecia areata. Some clones in this sample may be carry-over from other donors' samples. The CDR3 sequence is CASSFSGTGFNTGELFF. The CDR3 nucleotides read TGTGCCAGCAGCTTCTCCGGGACAGGGTTTAACACCGGGGAGCTGTTTTTT.